This T cell receptor (beta chain) stems from a study of tumor and adjacent non-tumor tissue in lung cancer. On the study more broadly: Each sample yielded roughly 4 million productive TCRbeta reads on average.

TCRbeta libraries were built with three rounds of nested PCR, modified from ARM-PCR. TCRdb itself ran the multiplex PCR reads through MiXCR, one entry per CDR3 protein. The sample carries approximately 79,000 distinct CDR3 sequences, about two thirds recorded once. The CDR3 loop spans 13 amino acids. Trimming shortened V by 5 bases and J by 0 bases, and 8 bases separated the two germline ends. Germline values: CDR1 MDHEN, CDR2 SYDVKM. The template was RNA from unsorted bulk tissue. Study outcomes and limitations: Tumor TCR diversity, when higher, was linked to shorter survival.

Comment on this clonotype: Its antigen is unidentified. Since a much larger clone is just one base distant, this may be a read error.

This receptor was identified in a woman aged 40 to 49 with non-small cell lung cancer. Sequences were obtained from lung tumor tissue. V gene TRBV28 combines with J gene TRBJ2-7, with D perhaps matching TRBD2 (5 bases). CDR3 loop: CASSLAGSYEQYF. The CDR3 DNA is TGTGCCAGCAGTCTCGCGGGCTCCTACGAGCAGTACTTC. The full variable domain, its missing parts supplied by reference TRBV28 and TRBJ2-7, is DVKVTQSSRYLVKRTGEKVFLECVQDMDHENMFWYRQDPGLGLRLIYFSYDVKMKEKGDIPEGYSVSREKKERFSLILESASTNQTSMYLCASSLAGSYEQYFGPGTRLTVT.